This T cell receptor (beta chain) was observed in a study of post-analysis software for immune sequencing data. Study observations and caveats: Compared with controls, patients had more of roughly 5 TRBV segments, including TRBV5-6, TRBV5-1 and TRBV20-1. Multiple sclerosis patients showed significantly lower normalized Chao1 diversity than controls did.

The CDR3 spans 14 residues. Germline CDR1 is SGHRS and CDR2 is YFSETQ. The ends were cut back, 5 bases at V and 3 bases at J, with 11 bases in the middle. As regards this clonotype: Its specificity is not known.

The library was made from cDNA and included unique molecular identifiers. TCRdb re-called the PCR reads with MiXCR, one entry per CDR3 protein. This sample yields roughly 410,000 distinct CDR3 sequences, of which 30% to 45% are seen a single time; over 10% belongs to the top ten. Sequencing was done on a sample of blood. The chain recombines TRBV5-1 with TRBJ2-2; no reliable D call. The origin of this receptor is a girl between 10 and 17 years old with multiple sclerosis. CDR3 sequence reads: CASSFQRDTGELFF. CDR3 in DNA: TGCGCCAGCAGTTTTCAAAGGGACACCGGGGAGCTGTTTTTT.